This T cell receptor beta chain was obtained from a study of blood T cell repertoires in COVID-19. For the study at large: The origin of the acute and convalescent COVID-19 samples was the United States, Italy and Spain. PBMCs, B-cell-depleted T cells, or T cells were the source of the cDNA or gDNA that made up the material.

Per germline, CDR1 SQVTM and CDR2 ANQGSEA. This CDR3 has 15 residues. V shed 4 bases and J shed 0 bases, with 10 bases lying between them. Authors' methods: Using reference gene primer amplification, nucleated cell counts were estimated. Profiled with immunoSEQ multiplex PCR; TCRdb holds only in-frame clones, not every one. V, J and clone size are taken as reported in that table, and D and trimming were inferred from the DNA itself. Of some 250,000 clones in the sample, about 84% were seen once. The sequence came from a woman older than 75 with acute or convalescent COVID-19. The chain links TRBV29-1 to TRBJ1-6; D might be TRBD1 (5 bases). Sequencing was performed on peripheral blood. CDR3 region: CSVAGDSSYNSPLHF. The CDR3 bases are TGCAGCGTTGCGGGGGATAGCTCCTATAATTCACCCCTCCACTTT.